This T cell receptor (beta chain) came from a study of blood T cell repertoires in COVID-19. Original data processing: Nucleated cell number was recorded as an estimate derived from reference gene primer amplification. TCRdb's copy holds only in-frame clones and misses some; the assay was immunoSEQ multiplex PCR. V, J and clone size were drawn from that table, and D and trimming were deduced from the DNA. The sample yields over 85,000 clones, approximately 90% seen once. V shed 5 bases and J shed 4 bases, with 8 bases lying between them. CDR3 size: 13 residues. Germline V gene sequence: CDR1 SEHNR, CDR2 FQNEAQ (reference sequence).

The receptor's source is a male donor with acute or convalescent COVID-19. V gene TRBV7-9 combines with J gene TRBJ1-4; D unclear. The source material was peripheral blood. The CDR3 region is CASSVTINEKLFF. CDR3 DNA: TGTGCCAGCAGCGTGACTATTAATGAAAAACTGTTTTTT.